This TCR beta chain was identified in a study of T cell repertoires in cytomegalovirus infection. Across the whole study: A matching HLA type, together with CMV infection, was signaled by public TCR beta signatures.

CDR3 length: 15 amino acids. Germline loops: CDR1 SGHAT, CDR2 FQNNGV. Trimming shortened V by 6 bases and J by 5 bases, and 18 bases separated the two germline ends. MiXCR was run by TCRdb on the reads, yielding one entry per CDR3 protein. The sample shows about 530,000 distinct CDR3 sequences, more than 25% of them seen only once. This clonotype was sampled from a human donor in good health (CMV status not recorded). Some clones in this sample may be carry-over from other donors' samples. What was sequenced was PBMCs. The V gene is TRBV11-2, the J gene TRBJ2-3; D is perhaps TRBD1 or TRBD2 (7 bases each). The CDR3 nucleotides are TGTGCCAGCAGTCAACAGGGGTCTAGCGGAGATACGCAGTATTTT. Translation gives CASSQQGSSGDTQYF.